This T cell receptor (beta chain) is drawn from a study of shared T cell receptors in the human thymus. The CDR3 runs 16 residues. The protocol was immunoSEQ multiplex PCR, while the TCRdb copy is restricted to in-frame clones and leaves out a portion. The data show about 380,000 clones, with 95% seen just once and about 0.02% held by the top ten. The sequence was collected from a human donor. V gene TRBV21-1 combines with J gene TRBJ1-5; TRBD1 is taken as the D call from the table, unchecked against the DNA. TRBV21-1 is labeled a pseudogene. The sequencing input was thymocytes. The CDR3 region has the DNA TGTGCCAGCAGCAAAGTGGAACAGACCCCTAATCAGCCCCAGCATTTT. This codes for CASSKVEQTPNQPQHF.